The rows below give T cell receptor beta chains drawn from one sample of a study of blood T cell repertoires in COVID-19. Sequenced by immunoSEQ multiplex PCR; TCRdb stores in-frame clones only, minus some. The sample comprises more than 350,000 clones, about 88% of which are singletons, and approximately 1.5% rests with the top ten. Sequences were obtained from PBMCs or T cells enriched from blood (not recorded which). Receptor source: a young woman who had been exposed to COVID-19. Both conserved end residues are part of each CDR3. Each record gives: V gene, J gene, D gene, clone size, CDR3 protein, CDR3 DNA. A D gene is named only where the DNA matches it firmly. Clone size is shown for a subset of rows, as once, few, many or a class of expanded clone.

>TRBV5-4|TRBJ2-1|TRBD2|NA
CASSRTSGGSYNEQFF
TGTGCCAGCAGCCGTACTAGCGGGGGCTCCTACAATGAGCAGTTCTTC
>TRBV2|TRBJ1-5|NA|NA
CASSADGGNQPQHF
TGTGCCAGCAGTGCCGATGGGGGGAATCAGCCCCAGCATTTT
>TRBV2|TRBJ2-7|TRBD1|once
CAGTRQGQGYEQYF
TGTGCCGGCACCCGACAGGGGCAGGGGTACGAGCAGTACTTC
>TRBV5-4|TRBJ2-1|TRBD2|few
CASSFPTSGSSYNEQFF
TGTGCCAGCAGCTTTCCGACTAGCGGGAGCTCCTACAATGAGCAGTTCTTC
>TRBV10-2|TRBJ2-2|TRBD2|NA
CASSDGLAGATGELFF
TGCGCCAGCAGTGATGGTCTAGCGGGGGCCACCGGGGAGCTGTTTTTT
>TRBV2|TRBJ2-1|TRBD2|NA
CASSEALAYNEQFF
TGTGCCAGCAGTGAAGCACTAGCGTACAATGAGCAGTTCTTC
>TRBV27|TRBJ2-7|TRBD2|NA
CASSLSRTSGYEQYF
TGTGCCAGCAGTTTATCTCGGACTAGCGGTTACGAGCAGTACTTC
>TRBV29-1|TRBJ1-2|TRBD1|NA
CSVMSGGNYGYTF
TGCAGCGTTATGTCAGGGGGGAACTATGGCTACACCTTC
>TRBV28|TRBJ1-5|NA|NA
CASRGSGGAQNNQPQHF
TGTGCCAGCAGGGGGTCTGGGGGGGCGCAAAACAATCAGCCCCAGCATTTT
>TRBV12-3/TRBV12-4|TRBJ1-2|NA|NA
CASTARGLDGYTF
TGTGCCAGCACCGCCAGGGGATTGGATGGCTACACCTTC
>TRBV28|TRBJ2-7|TRBD1|NA
CASSFQGAYEQYF
TGTGCCAGCAGTTTTCAGGGGGCCTACGAGCAGTACTTC